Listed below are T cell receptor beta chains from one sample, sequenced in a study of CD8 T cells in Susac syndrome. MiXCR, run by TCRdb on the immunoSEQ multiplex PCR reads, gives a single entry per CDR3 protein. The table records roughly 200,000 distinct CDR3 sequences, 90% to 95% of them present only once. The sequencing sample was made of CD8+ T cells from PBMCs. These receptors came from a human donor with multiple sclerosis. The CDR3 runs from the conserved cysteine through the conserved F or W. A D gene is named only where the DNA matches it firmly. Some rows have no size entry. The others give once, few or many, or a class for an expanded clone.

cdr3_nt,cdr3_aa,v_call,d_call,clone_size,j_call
TGTGCCAGCAGCCCGACAGGGGGTAATTCACCCCTCCACTTT,CASSPTGGNSPLHF,TRBV6-5,TRBD1,-,TRBJ1-6
TGTGCCAGCTCCCGATCCTACGAGCAGTACTTC,CASSRSYEQYF,TRBV7-2,-,few,TRBJ2-7
TGCAGCGTTGGGGCAGGGGGGTTCGATGAGCAGTTCTTC,CSVGAGGFDEQFF,TRBV29-1,-,-,TRBJ2-1
TGTGCCAGCAGCGTAAATGACAATGAGCAGTTCTTC,CASSVNDNEQFF,TRBV9,-,-,TRBJ2-1
TGTGCCAGCAGTTTCGGCGTCAATCAGCCCCAGCATTTT,CASSFGVNQPQHF,TRBV27,-,once,TRBJ1-5
TGTGCCACCAGCAGAGATAGTCGGGAGGGCTACAATGAGCAGTTCTTC,CATSRDSREGYNEQFF,TRBV15,TRBD2,-,TRBJ2-1
TGCGCCAGCAGCTTGAGGGTGGGAGCATACGAGCAGTACTTC,CASSLRVGAYEQYF,TRBV5-1,-,once,TRBJ2-7
TGTGCCAGTAGTATTGGGACTTCGAACACTGAAGCTTTCTTT,CASSIGTSNTEAFF,TRBV19,-,-,TRBJ1-1
TGTGCCAGTCAGAGATCAAACAATCAGCCCCAGCATTTT,CASQRSNNQPQHF,TRBV27,-,-,TRBJ1-5
TGTGCCAGCAGTTGGGGCGGGACGATCAATGAGCAGTTCTTC,CASSWGGTINEQFF,TRBV25-1,-,once,TRBJ2-1
TGTGCCAGCAATTTAGGGGGGCGAGGAGATACGCAGTATTTT,CASNLGGRGDTQYF,TRBV12-3/TRBV12-4,-,-,TRBJ2-3
TGTGCCAGCGTTAGCACAGATACGCAGTATTTT,CASVSTDTQYF,TRBV2,-,-,TRBJ2-3
TGCAGTGCCACGGTGGGTGACACTGAAGCTTTCTTT,CSATVGDTEAFF,TRBV20-1,-,-,TRBJ1-1
TGCAGTGCTAGAGTCCCTTCCTCTCACAATGAGCAGTTCTTC,CSARVPSSHNEQFF,TRBV20-1,-,-,TRBJ2-1
TGTGCCAGCAGTGAAATTGGCGGCTGGCCAAACACTGAAGCTTTCTTT,CASSEIGGWPNTEAFF,TRBV25-1,-,-,TRBJ1-1
TGCGCCAGCAGCTTGGTGGCGTCCTACGAGCAGTACTTC,CASSLVASYEQYF,TRBV5-1,-,-,TRBJ2-7
TGCAGTGCAGATCCTACCCCCTTCGAAGAGACCCAGTACTTC,CSADPTPFEETQYF,TRBV20-1,-,-,TRBJ2-5
TGTGCCAGCAGCGGGACAGGGCGGTCGGCGCAAGAGACCCAGTACTTC,CASSGTGRSAQETQYF,TRBV27,TRBD1,-,TRBJ2-5
TGCAGCGTCACCAGAAGGGCAGGGGAACTCTATGGCTACACCTTC,CSVTRRAGELYGYTF,TRBV29-1,-,-,TRBJ1-2
TGTGCCAGCAGCTCGGACAGGGAGTCACCCCTCCACTTT,CASSSDRESPLHF,TRBV13,TRBD1,-,TRBJ1-6
TGTGCCAGCAGCCCGTACGGAGGGGAGACCCAGTACTTC,CASSPYGGETQYF,TRBV7-9,-,-,TRBJ2-5
TGTGCCAGCGGGACGATCGAGCAGTACTTC,CASGTIEQYF,TRBV3-1,-,once,TRBJ2-7
TGCAGTGCTAGAGATCACTTTTTCTACACCTTC,CSARDHFFYTF,TRBV20-1,-,-,TRBJ1-2
TGTGCCAGCAGTGAAGGGGGGGGAGTCAATGAGCAGTTCTTC,CASSEGGGVNEQFF,TRBV2,TRBD2,-,TRBJ2-1
TGTGCCAGCAGTCCCGGGGGGCGGTTCACCTACAATGAGCAGTTCTTC,CASSPGGRFTYNEQFF,TRBV3-1,-,-,TRBJ2-1
TGCGCCAGCAGGTACCGGGACAGGGCGACTGAAGCTTTCTTT,CASRYRDRATEAFF,TRBV5-1,TRBD1,-,TRBJ1-1
TGTGCCAGCAGTCCCCCCGTCGGGACTAGCGACTACAATGAGCAGTTCTTC,CASSPPVGTSDYNEQFF,TRBV12-3/TRBV12-4,TRBD2,-,TRBJ2-1
TGTGCCAGTAGTAGTAGGGGCTCGACTTACGAGCAGTACTTC,CASSSRGSTYEQYF,TRBV19,-,-,TRBJ2-7
TGTGCCGGACGCGGGCCTTATGGCTACACCTTC,CAGRGPYGYTF,TRBV28,-,once,TRBJ1-2
TGTGCCAGCAGCCAGGCCCTAGCGTTTCCCAATGAGCAGTTCTTC,CASSQALAFPNEQFF,TRBV16,-,-,TRBJ2-1
TGCAGTGCTAGAGGGGTCATCGGCTACCAAGAGACCCAGTACTTC,CSARGVIGYQETQYF,TRBV20-1,-,-,TRBJ2-5
TGTGCCAGCAGCCCTGTGGGACTAGCGGGCTACGAGCAGTACTTC,CASSPVGLAGYEQYF,TRBV9,TRBD2,once,TRBJ2-7
TGCAGTGCTAGCGGCCAGGGTAGTGCCACTGAAGCTTTCTTT,CSASGQGSATEAFF,TRBV20-1,-,once,TRBJ1-1
TGTGCCAGCAGGGGACTCATCGGGGAGCTGTTTTTT,CASRGLIGELFF,TRBV12-3/TRBV12-4,-,-,TRBJ2-2
TGCAGTGCACGGTCCCGGGACTATTACAATGAGCAGTTCTTC,CSARSRDYYNEQFF,TRBV20-1,TRBD2,-,TRBJ2-1
TGCAGTGCTAGAGAAGACGGGAGGGCCGGAAATGAGCAGTTCTTC,CSAREDGRAGNEQFF,TRBV20-1,TRBD2,-,TRBJ2-1
TGTGCCAGCAGCCCCCTGACAGTTATGAATGAGCAGTTCTTC,CASSPLTVMNEQFF,TRBV7-2,-,-,TRBJ2-1
TGCAGCGTTGTAGACCAAGCGCTAGTGTCCTACAATGAGCAGTTCTTC,CSVVDQALVSYNEQFF,TRBV29-1,-,-,TRBJ2-1
TGCAGCGCTCCCGGACAAACTAACTATGGCTACACCTTC,CSAPGQTNYGYTF,TRBV29-1,-,-,TRBJ1-2
TGTGCCAGTAGCTCTGAGGTGTACAATGAGCAGTTCTTC,CASSSEVYNEQFF,TRBV19,-,-,TRBJ2-1
TGTGCCAGCAGTGAAGGCCCTAGCGGAGTACAGTTCTTC,CASSEGPSGVQFF,TRBV6-4,TRBD2,-,TRBJ2-1
TGCAGCGTGGCCCAAACCGGGGAGCTGTTTTTT,CSVAQTGELFF,TRBV29-1,-,-,TRBJ2-2
TGTGCCAGCAGTTTCCGGCTCTCCGGGAGGTTGGTGGTCGAGCAGTACTTC,CASSFRLSGRLVVEQYF,TRBV27,TRBD2,once,TRBJ2-7
TGTGCCAGCAGCGTCTACGGGGGCGGAGGGGATACGCAGTATTTT,CASSVYGGGGDTQYF,TRBV9,-,-,TRBJ2-3
TGCAGTGCCATGGACAGGACACCTAACTATGGCTACACCTTC,CSAMDRTPNYGYTF,TRBV20-1,TRBD1,-,TRBJ1-2
TGTGCCAGCAGCGCCTCCCACACTGAAGCTTTCTTT,CASSASHTEAFF,TRBV9,-,-,TRBJ1-1